The clone carrying this T cell receptor (beta chain) has just a few counts. Its antigen is unknown. The sample comes from a study of beta chain features in type 1 diabetes. General study results and limits: Across all four CD4+ subsets, people with type 1 diabetes showed modestly shorter TCRB CDR3s. The influence of HLA type on TCRB rearrangement stayed undetermined.

CDR3 length: 15 residues. The V segment lost 1 base and the J segment 6 bases; nucleotides outside the gene matches: 4. CDR1 is SGHTA, CDR2 FQGNSA, per germline. The sequenced template was cDNA made from the entire isolated RNA. Here immunoSEQ multiplex PCR was the method, and the copy in TCRdb shows in-frame clones only, minus some. This table has 680,000 or so clones, under 15% appearing once. Sequencing input: naive CD4+ T cells from blood. This receptor was identified in a man aged 18 to 30 with type 1 diabetes. The chain couples TRBV7-2 to TRBJ2-3; 10 positions agree with TRBD1. The CDR3 nucleotides are TGTGCCAGCAGCTTAGAGGGACAGGGGTGGGATACGCAGTATTTT. Its protein is CASSLEGQGWDTQYF.